This TCR beta chain is drawn from a study of tumor-infiltrating lymphocytes in primary liver carcinoma. Across the whole study: Staged T1-T3 N0M0, the tumors had sizes that ranged from about 4 to 10 cm across. Regardless of tissue type, samples showed similar yields of roughly 3.5 to 7.13 million productive TCRbeta reads. Study results and caveats: Among the pair types, tumor region pairs showed more overlap than tumor-adjacent and tumor-blood pairs.

The length of the CDR3 is 13 residues. CDR1 is ENHRY and CDR2 is SYGVKD in the germline V gene. The study extracted blood RNA from unsorted whole blood and also extracted germline DNA. Infection with HBV was chronic in patients; they were treatment-naive. There are a few counts of this clonotype. As yet, its antigen is unknown. This may come from a read error, since a much larger clone is one base off. TCR beta cDNA came from approximately 490 ng total RNA, primed with a constant-region primer. For TCR beta, libraries were produced by three nested multiplex PCR rounds using slightly modified ARM-PCR. The two initial PCR rounds, roughly 11 cycles each, used TRBV1-TRBV30 forward and C-beta reverse primers. TCRdb re-analysed the multiplex PCR reads in MiXCR, keeping a single row per CDR3 protein. Among hundreds of thousands of distinct CDR3 sequences, nearly 60% were seen once, and the ten largest hold approximately 15%.

V and J are TRBV10-3 and TRBJ1-5, with TRBD1 as a possible D gene (6 bases). Sequencing input: peripheral blood. The origin of this receptor is a young woman with primary liver carcinoma and hepatitis B virus infection. The CDR3 reads CAISTDRTQSQHF. The CDR3 DNA is TGTGCCATCAGTACTGACAGGACTCAGTCCCAGCATTTT.